This T cell receptor beta chain was sequenced during a study of T-cell reconstitution after alpha-beta-depleted transplantation in children. Study-level findings and limits: From newly produced T cells came most of the T-cell counts and diversity one year after transplant.

Concerning this clonotype itself: Its target is not known.

The CDR3 loop spans 13 amino acids. Looked up from germline, CDR1 is KGHSH and CDR2 is LQKENI. Trimming shortened V by 4 bases and J by 3 bases, and 9 bases separated the two germline ends. Using unique molecular identifiers, the investigators prepared the TCRbeta library. One entry per CDR3 protein, called by TCRdb with MiXCR from the PCR reads. Counted here are over 85,000 distinct CDR3 sequences, 4.5% to 7.5% occurring once; the ten biggest clones make up approximately 6.6%. The V call is TRBV18, the J call TRBJ1-1, with D perhaps matching TRBD1 (5 bases). The sequence derives from a female patient aged 2-9 years who had a stem cell transplant for Fanconi anemia, so the T cells may come from the graft donor. This specimen was PBMCs, mostly from graft donor cells, taken 60 days after TCRalphabeta/CD19-depleted stem cell transplant. Written as DNA, the CDR3 is TGTGCCAGCTCACTTCTAGGGGACACTGAAGCTTTCTTT. As protein: CASSLLGDTEAFF.